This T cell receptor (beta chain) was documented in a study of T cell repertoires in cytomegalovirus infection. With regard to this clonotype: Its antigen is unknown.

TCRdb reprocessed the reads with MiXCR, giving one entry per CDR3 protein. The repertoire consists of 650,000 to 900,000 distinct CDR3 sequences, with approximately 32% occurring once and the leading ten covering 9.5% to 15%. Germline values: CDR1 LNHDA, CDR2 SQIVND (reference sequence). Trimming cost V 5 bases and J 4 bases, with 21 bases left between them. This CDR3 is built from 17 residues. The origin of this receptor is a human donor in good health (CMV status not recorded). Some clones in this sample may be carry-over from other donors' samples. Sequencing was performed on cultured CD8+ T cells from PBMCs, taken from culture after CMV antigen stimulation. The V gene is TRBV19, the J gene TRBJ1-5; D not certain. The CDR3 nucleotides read TGTGCCAGTAGTTTCTCCCTTGGAGGCCTCAATAATCAGCCCCAGCATTTT. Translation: CASSFSLGGLNNQPQHF.